This is a list of T cell receptor beta chains from one sample in a study of lymphopenia after photon versus proton radiotherapy. Here immunoSEQ multiplex PCR was the method, and the copy in TCRdb shows in-frame clones only, minus some. The sample has just over 40,000 clones, approximately 86% seen once; the top ten hold 10% to 13%. This specimen was peripheral blood, taken from a patient treated with proton-based radiotherapy. The origin of the receptors is a woman in her 70s with pancreatic cancer. Some clones in this sample may be carry-over from other donors' samples. Both conserved end residues are trimmed from each CDR3. Each record gives: V gene, J gene, CDR3 protein.

>TRBV25-1|TRBJ1-1
ASSESTGRTEAF
>TRBV29-1|TRBJ2-1
SVALFRSSYNEQF
>TRBV6-5|TRBJ1-1
ASSYSRTDTEAF
>TRBV9|TRBJ2-2
ASTKGQGYTGELF
>TRBV30|TRBJ2-3
AWGLQGTTGTDTQY
>TRBV30|TRBJ1-1
AWSVGGVGTEAF
>TRBV27|TRBJ1-5
ASSLQGIGNQPQH
>TRBV4-1|TRBJ1-4
ASSPGQGPTNEKLF
>TRBV5-1|TRBJ1-2
ASGDPEHSNYGYT
>TRBV7-2|TRBJ2-1
ASSFGGRALNEQF
>TRBV6-4|TRBJ2-7
ASSPHRPGQTYEQY
>TRBV5-1|TRBJ2-3
ASSQDPSSTDTQY
>TRBV5-6|TRBJ2-7
ASSFVLGAGGPDEQY
>TRBV7-9|TRBJ2-7
ASINQGRTASYEQY